This passage covers 27 T cell receptor beta chains from one sample sequenced in a study of T cell responses to AZD1222 COVID-19 vaccine (dated by TCRdb to about 2021). Library creation used the immunoSEQ multiplex PCR assay. Drawn from immuneACCESS, this table holds only the in-frame rearrangements with V and J called that TCRdb kept. Clones are partly lost; checked studies trace under half to an unresolved V gene and leave the rest unexplained. For this sample the table gives about 87,000 clones, of which roughly 90% were detected only once. The ten largest clones add up to 2.5% to 3.5% of the sample. The sample's time point label is to be understood as: baseline before first vaccination. The specimen was peripheral blood, collected on day 0 of AZD1222 vaccination. The receptors were sampled from an adult in good health.

The chain combines TRBV5-1 with TRBJ2-5; 9 bases align to TRBD1. CDR1 is SGHRS and CDR2 is YFSETQ in the germline V gene. The CDR3 is 16 amino acids. Trimming at V came to 1 base and at J to 1 base, leaving 5 bases not matched to a gene. CDR3 nucleotides: TGCGCCAGCAGCTTGAATCCGACAGGGGGCCAAGAGACCCAGTACTTC. Protein: CASSLNPTGGQETQYF.

The chain is built from TRBV27 and TRBJ1-5, with no clear D. The CDR3 contains 14 residues. Germline CDR1 and CDR2: MNHEY and SMNVEV (reference sequence). The V end was cut by 2 bases, the J end by 0 bases, with 5 bases between. CDR3 nucleotide sequence: TGTGCCAGCAGTTTAGGAAATAGCAATCAGCCCCAGCATTTT. This translates into CASSLGNSNQPQHF.

This chain links TRBV5-4 with TRBJ1-1; D not resolved. V was pared by 2 bases and J by 3 bases, with 17 bases between. The germline V gene has CDR1 SGHNT and CDR2 YYREEE (reference sequence). CDR3 size: 16 residues. CDR3 residues: CASSLWSGGLDTEAFF. CDR3 sequence (DNA): TGTGCCAGCAGCTTATGGTCAGGAGGGCTCGACACTGAAGCTTTCTTT.

The chain has TRBV5-1 and TRBJ1-2; possibly TRBD1 for D (5 bases). CDR3 length: 15 amino acids. Germline values: CDR1 SGHRS, CDR2 YFSETQ. The V gene lost 2 bases and the J gene lost 2 bases, with 13 bases spanning the gap. As DNA, the CDR3 is TGCGCCAGCAGCTTAGCGGCAGGGAGAAACTATGGCTACACCTTC. Amino acid sequence: CASSLAAGRNYGYTF.

The chain couples TRBV7-8 to TRBJ2-1; D is ambiguous. Per germline, CDR1 SGHVS and CDR2 FQNEAQ. V lost 1 base and J lost 12, with 7 bases in between. The CDR3 extends over 11 amino acids. CDR3 sequence: CASSLGWRQFF. The CDR3 nucleotides are TGTGCCAGCAGCTTAGGGTGGCGGCAGTTCTTC.

The chain joins TRBV9 to TRBJ1-3; D gene uncertain. The CDR3 spans 15 residues. CDR1 and CDR2 (germline): SGDLS, YYNGEE. V lost 4 bases to trimming and J lost 1 base, with 12 bases between them. The CDR3, as DNA: TGTGCCAGCAGCCCCCGGACCGAATCTGGAAACACCATATATTTT. Its protein product is CASSPRTESGNTIYF.

The CDR3 loop reads CASRNRANSYNEQFF. The CDR3 DNA reads TGTGCCAGCAGAAACAGGGCAAACTCCTACAATGAGCAGTTCTTC. The V gene is TRBV28, the J gene TRBJ2-1; possibly TRBD1 for D (6 bases). With 6 bases removed from V and 0 bases from J, the gap between germline ends came to 12 bases. The CDR3 totals 15 residues. Germline values: CDR1 MDHEN, CDR2 SYDVKM.

This clone showed up just a few times. V usage is TRBV15 and J usage is TRBJ2-7; 7 bases agree with TRBD2. The CDR3 runs 15 residues. The germline gives CDR1 LNHNV, CDR2 YYDKDF (reference sequence). Trimming at V came to 4 bases and at J to 4 bases, leaving 10 bases not matched to a gene. CDR3: CATSMSTGGSYEQYF. In DNA form, the CDR3 reads TGTGCCACCAGCATGTCAACGGGAGGATCGTACGAGCAGTACTTC.

The genes are TRBV27 and TRBJ1-3; D not resolved. The CDR3 totals 14 residues. Trimming shortened V by 3 bases and J by 3 bases, and 9 bases separated the two germline ends. Germline V gene sequence: CDR1 MNHEY, CDR2 SMNVEV (reference sequence). CDR3 residues: CASSFLGYGNTIYF. As DNA, the CDR3 is TGTGCCAGCAGTTTCTTGGGATATGGAAACACCATATATTTT.

The count of this clone is one. The V call is TRBV6-1, the J call TRBJ1-6, with a weak D call TRBD1 (6 bases). The V gene lost 0 bases and the J gene lost 7 bases, with 10 bases spanning the gap. The CDR3 is 15 amino acids. In germline, CDR1 is MNHNS, CDR2 SASEGT. The CDR3: CASSEAPGENSPLHF. The CDR3, as DNA: TGTGCCAGCAGTGAAGCGCCAGGGGAAAATTCACCCCTCCACTTT.

The chain uses TRBV27 and TRBJ2-3; D not certain. V dropped 2 bases and J dropped 6 bases, with 18 bases sitting between them. The CDR3 has 16 amino acids. Germline loops: CDR1 MNHEY, CDR2 SMNVEV (reference sequence). CDR3 protein: CASSLSRRISPDTQYF. CDR3 nucleotide sequence: TGTGCCAGCAGTTTAAGTAGACGAATCTCCCCGGATACGCAGTATTTT.

The rearrangement joins TRBV11-3 to TRBJ2-1; 8 positions match TRBD2. In germline, CDR1 is SGHNT, CDR2 YENEEA. J lost 12 bases, V lost 1 base, and 11 bases had no gene match. The CDR3 has 15 residues. The CDR3 DNA sequence: TGTGCCAGCAGCTTAGTTAGCGGGGTCGGTGTCGCGCAGTTCTTC. Encoded protein: CASSLVSGVGVAQFF.

V is TRBV5-6 and J is TRBJ2-5, with D perhaps matching TRBD1 (6 bases). V was pared by 0 bases and J by 0 bases, with 15 bases between. This CDR3 region has 17 residues. Germline V gene sequence: CDR1 SGHDT, CDR2 YYEEEE. The CDR3 region has the DNA TGTGCCAGCAGCTTGGCCATGGGGGCCGTCGACCAAGAGACCCAGTACTTC. This sequence encodes CASSLAMGAVDQETQYF.

V is TRBV5-4 and J is TRBJ1-2; 7 nucleotides line up with TRBD1. The CDR3 consists of 15 residues. With 0 bases clipped from V and 5 bases from J, the junction kept 7 bases outside the gene matches. CDR1 and CDR2 (germline): SGHNT, YYREEE (reference sequence). The CDR3 loop reads CASSLGGGSRYGYTF. The CDR3 DNA reads as TGTGCCAGCAGCTTGGGAGGGGGCAGTAGGTATGGCTACACCTTC.

The V gene is TRBV28, the J gene TRBJ1-5; TRBD1 matches 7 bases. The CDR3 length is 16 residues. V lost 3 bases to trimming and J lost 5 bases; unmatched junction nucleotides: 10. Germline assignment: CDR1 MDHEN and CDR2 SYDVKM. DNA for the CDR3: TGTGCCAGCAGTTTGTCGGACAGGCGAATCCATCAGCCCCAGCATTTT. This sequence encodes CASSLSDRRIHQPQHF.

This sequence joins TRBV29-1 and TRBJ2-7; D gene unclear. V lost 0 bases and J 3 bases, leaving 6 bases between the germline ends. The CDR3 length is 12 residues. Germline V gives CDR1 SQVTM, CDR2 ANQGSEA. The CDR3 reads CSVEDPRYEQYF. The CDR3, as DNA: TGCAGCGTTGAAGACCCACGCTACGAGCAGTACTTC.

The chain joins TRBV19 to TRBJ1-5, with a weak D call TRBD1 (5 bases). Trimming took off 3 bases at V and 2 bases at J, with 14 bases between the two ends. The CDR3 has 16 amino acids. CDR1 is LNHDA, CDR2 SQIVND, per germline (reference sequence). The CDR3 bases are TGTGCCAGTAGTATTTTCGGGGGAGGTGGCAATCAGCCCCAGCATTTT. Encoded protein: CASSIFGGGGNQPQHF.

This clone was picked up one time. This CDR3 is CASSSAGSGAFF. Written as DNA, the CDR3 is TGTGCCAGTAGTTCCGCAGGGTCGGGGGCTTTCTTT. V gene TRBV19 combines with J gene TRBJ1-1; tentative D call: TRBD1 (5 bases). V lost 5 bases and J lost 11, with 15 bases in between. Germline V gene data show CDR1 as LNHDA and CDR2 as SQIVND (reference sequence). The CDR3 is made up of 12 amino acids.

This chain uses TRBV5-1 with TRBJ1-2; perhaps TRBD1 as D (6 bases). CDR3 length: 15 amino acids. Germline V gene sequence: CDR1 SGHRS, CDR2 YFSETQ. Trimming took 0 bases from V and 4 from J, leaving 13 bases between them. CDR3 loop: CASSLGPTGPYGYTF. CDR3 nucleotides: TGCGCCAGCAGCTTGGGCCCAACAGGGCCCTATGGCTACACCTTC.

The V call is TRBV30, the J call TRBJ2-1; D is perhaps TRBD2 (5 bases). In germline, CDR1 is GTSNPN, CDR2 SVGIG (reference sequence). V lost 3 bases and J lost 3, with 12 bases in between. This CDR3 is built from 14 residues. CDR3 sequence reads: CAWRGEGFYNEQFF. The CDR3 nucleotides are TGTGCCTGGAGAGGTGAGGGATTCTACAATGAGCAGTTCTTC.

J is TRBJ1-2 and V is TRBV28; D remains ambiguous. The CDR3 is made up of 13 amino acids. The germline V and J ends were trimmed by 6 bases and 5 bases, with 13 bases remaining between them. Germline CDR1 and CDR2: MDHEN and SYDVKM. The chain's CDR3 is CASRSPGFYGYTF. The DNA of the CDR3 is TGTGCCAGCAGGTCCCCGGGATTTTATGGCTACACCTTC.

This sequence joins TRBV7-8 and TRBJ2-7; 11 bases match TRBD1. Trimming at V came to 5 bases and at J to 3 bases, leaving 6 bases not matched to a gene. Germline values: CDR1 SGHVS, CDR2 FQNEAQ. This CDR3 is built from 15 residues. The CDR3: CASSRGQGAFYEQYF. The CDR3 DNA reads TGTGCCAGCAGCCGCGGACAGGGGGCCTTCTACGAGCAGTACTTC.

The chain joins TRBV7-9 to TRBJ1-3; D possibly corresponds to TRBD1 (5 bases). Per germline, CDR1 SEHNR and CDR2 FQNEAQ (reference sequence). V lost 7 bases, J lost 0 bases, and 19 bases lay in between. The CDR3 spans 17 residues. CDR3 in amino acids: CASINGLTDFSGNTIYF. As DNA, the CDR3 is TGTGCCAGCATCAATGGGTTGACAGATTTCTCTGGAAACACCATATATTTT.

The V call is TRBV14, the J call TRBJ2-1, with TRBD2 identical over 7 bases. CDR1 SGHDN and CDR2 FVKESK come from the germline V gene. CDR3 length: 18 residues. V lost 0 bases, J lost 1 base, and 9 bases stayed unmatched. Here the CDR3 reads CASSQEKGGRVSYNEQFF. CDR3 sequence (DNA): TGTGCCAGCAGCCAAGAAAAAGGAGGGAGGGTTTCCTACAATGAGCAGTTCTTC.

This sequence joins TRBV10-1 and TRBJ1-2, with 7 bases aligning to TRBD1. V dropped 7 bases and J dropped 1; count of bases not matched to a gene: 9. The length of the CDR3 is 15 residues. Germline V gene data show CDR1 as WNHNN and CDR2 as SYGVQD (reference sequence). The CDR3 loop reads CASTLTGSFNYGYTF. The CDR3 nucleotides read TGCGCCAGCACCCTGACAGGGTCATTTAACTATGGCTACACCTTC.

The V and J genes are TRBV11-1 and TRBJ1-2; TRBD1 matches 8 bases. The CDR3 contains 13 residues. Germline V CDR1 and CDR2: SGHAT, FQDESV (reference sequence). V was pared by 5 bases and J by 8 bases, with 7 bases of the junction left unmatched. The CDR3 nucleotides read TGTGCCAGCAGCCAAGACAGGGGACGGGGCTACACCTTC. This codes for CASSQDRGRGYTF.

The V call is TRBV7-3, the J call TRBJ1-1; 9 positions agree with TRBD1. Germline trimming cut 1 base from V and 3 bases from J; bases unmatched to any gene: 9. The germline V gene encodes CDR1 SGHTA and CDR2 FQGTGA. The CDR3 contains 17 residues. The CDR3 reads CASSLRAFRTGDTEAFF. The CDR3 DNA reads as TGTGCCAGCAGCTTAAGGGCTTTTAGGACAGGGGACACTGAAGCTTTCTTT.